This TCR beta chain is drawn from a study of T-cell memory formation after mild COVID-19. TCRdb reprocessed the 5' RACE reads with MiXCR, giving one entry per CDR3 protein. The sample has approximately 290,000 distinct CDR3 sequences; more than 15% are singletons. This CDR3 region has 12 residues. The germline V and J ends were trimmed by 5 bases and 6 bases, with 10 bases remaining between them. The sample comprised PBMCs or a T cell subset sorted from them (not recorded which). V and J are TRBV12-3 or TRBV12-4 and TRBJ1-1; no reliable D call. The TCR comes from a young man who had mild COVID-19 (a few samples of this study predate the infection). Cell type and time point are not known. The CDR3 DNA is TGTGCCAGCAGTAAAGGGCGCGCTGAAGCTTTCTTT. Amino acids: CASSKGRAEAFF.